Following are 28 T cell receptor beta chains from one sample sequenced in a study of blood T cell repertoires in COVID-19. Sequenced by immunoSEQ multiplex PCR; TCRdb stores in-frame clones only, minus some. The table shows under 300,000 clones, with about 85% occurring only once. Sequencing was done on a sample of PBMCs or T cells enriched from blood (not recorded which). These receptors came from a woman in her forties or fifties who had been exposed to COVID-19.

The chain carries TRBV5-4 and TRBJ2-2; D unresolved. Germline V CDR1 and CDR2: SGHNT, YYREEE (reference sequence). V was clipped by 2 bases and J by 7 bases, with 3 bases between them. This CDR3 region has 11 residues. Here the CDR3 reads CASSLLGELFF. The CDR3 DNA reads TGTGCCAGCAGCTTACTCGGGGAGCTGTTTTTT.

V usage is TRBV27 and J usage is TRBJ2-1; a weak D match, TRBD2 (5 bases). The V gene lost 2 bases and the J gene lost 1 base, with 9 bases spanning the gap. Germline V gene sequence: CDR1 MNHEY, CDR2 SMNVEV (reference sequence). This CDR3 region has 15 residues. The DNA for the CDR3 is TGTGCCAGCAGTTTAGAGGGCAGGTCCTACAATGAGCAGTTCTTC. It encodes CASSLEGRSYNEQFF.

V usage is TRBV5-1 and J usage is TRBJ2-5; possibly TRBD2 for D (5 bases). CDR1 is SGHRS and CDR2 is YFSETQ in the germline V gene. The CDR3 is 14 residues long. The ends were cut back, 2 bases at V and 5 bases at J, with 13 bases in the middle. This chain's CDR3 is CASSFKGVGETQYF. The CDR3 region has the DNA TGCGCCAGCAGCTTCAAGGGAGTTGGGGAGACCCAGTACTTC.

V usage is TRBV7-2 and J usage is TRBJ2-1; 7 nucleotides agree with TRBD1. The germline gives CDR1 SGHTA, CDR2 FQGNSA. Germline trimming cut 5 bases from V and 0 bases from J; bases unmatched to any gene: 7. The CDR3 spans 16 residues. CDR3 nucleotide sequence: TGTGCCAGCAGCAGTCGGACAGGCAGCTCCTACAATGAGCAGTTCTTC. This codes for CASSSRTGSSYNEQFF.

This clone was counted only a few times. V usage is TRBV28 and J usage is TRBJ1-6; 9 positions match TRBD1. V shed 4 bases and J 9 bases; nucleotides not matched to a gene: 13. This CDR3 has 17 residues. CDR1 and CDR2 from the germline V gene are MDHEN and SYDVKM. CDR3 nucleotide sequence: TGTGCCAGCAGTTCCCCTCCCGGGACAGGGCCTACTTCACCCCTCCACTTT. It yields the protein CASSSPPGTGPTSPLHF.

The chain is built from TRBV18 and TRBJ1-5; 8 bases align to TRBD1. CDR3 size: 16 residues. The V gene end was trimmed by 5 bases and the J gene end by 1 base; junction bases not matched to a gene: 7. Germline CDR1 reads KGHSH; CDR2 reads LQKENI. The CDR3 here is CASSADRGTSNQPQHF. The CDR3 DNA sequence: TGTGCCAGCTCAGCAGACAGGGGAACGAGCAATCAGCCCCAGCATTTT.

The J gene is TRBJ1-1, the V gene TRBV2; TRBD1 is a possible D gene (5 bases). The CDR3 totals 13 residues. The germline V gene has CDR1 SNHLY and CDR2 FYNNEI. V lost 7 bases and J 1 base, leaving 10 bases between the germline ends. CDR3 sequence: CASKRGTNTEAFF. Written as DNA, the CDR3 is TGTGCCAGCAAACGGGGGACGAACACTGAAGCTTTCTTT.

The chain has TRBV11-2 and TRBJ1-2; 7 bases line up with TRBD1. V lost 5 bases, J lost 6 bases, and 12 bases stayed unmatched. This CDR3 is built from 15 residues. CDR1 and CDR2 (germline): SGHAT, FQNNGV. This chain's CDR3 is CASSASRGPSDGYTF. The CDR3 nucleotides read TGTGCCAGCAGCGCCTCAAGGGGGCCCTCGGATGGCTACACCTTC.

CDR3 DNA: TGTGCCAGCAGCTCACTTCCGGGACAGGGGGACGTGGACACTGAAGCTTTCTTT. This gives the protein CASSSLPGQGDVDTEAFF. This chain joins TRBV27 and TRBJ1-1; 11 nucleotides line up with TRBD1. Germline CDR1 and CDR2: MNHEY and SMNVEV (reference sequence). This CDR3 spans 18 amino acids. V lost 6 bases to trimming and J lost 3 bases; unmatched junction nucleotides: 15.

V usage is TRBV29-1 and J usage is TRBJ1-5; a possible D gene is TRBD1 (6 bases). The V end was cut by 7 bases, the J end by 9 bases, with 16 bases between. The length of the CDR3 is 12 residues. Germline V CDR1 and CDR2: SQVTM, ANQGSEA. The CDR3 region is CSAGHPQGPQHF. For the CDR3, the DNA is TGCAGCGCGGGACATCCTCAGGGGCCCCAGCATTTT.

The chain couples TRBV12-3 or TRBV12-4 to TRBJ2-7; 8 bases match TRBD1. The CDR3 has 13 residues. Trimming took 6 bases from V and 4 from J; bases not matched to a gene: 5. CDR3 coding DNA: TGTGCCAGCAGGAGGACAGGGTTGTACGAGCAGTACTTC. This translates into CASRRTGLYEQYF.

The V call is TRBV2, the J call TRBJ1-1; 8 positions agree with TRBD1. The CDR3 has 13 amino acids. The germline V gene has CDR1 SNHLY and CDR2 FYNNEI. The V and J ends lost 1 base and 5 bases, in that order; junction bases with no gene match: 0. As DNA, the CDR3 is TGTGCCAGCAGTGAAGACAGGGGGACTGAAGCTTTCTTT. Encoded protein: CASSEDRGTEAFF.

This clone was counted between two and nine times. CDR3: CASSTRRGEKLFF. The CDR3, as DNA: TGTGCCAGTAGTACGAGAAGGGGGGAAAAACTGTTTTTT. V usage is TRBV19 and J usage is TRBJ1-4, with a possible D match to TRBD1 (6 bases). The CDR3 is 13 residues long. V lost 4 bases and J lost 8, with 11 bases in between. CDR1 LNHDA and CDR2 SQIVND come from the germline V gene (reference sequence).

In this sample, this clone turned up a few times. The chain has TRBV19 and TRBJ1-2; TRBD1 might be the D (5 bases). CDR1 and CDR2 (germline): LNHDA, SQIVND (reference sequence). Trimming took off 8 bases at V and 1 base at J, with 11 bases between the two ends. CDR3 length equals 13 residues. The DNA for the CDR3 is TGTGCCAGTGATAAGGGACTTAACTATGGCTACACCTTC. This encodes CASDKGLNYGYTF.

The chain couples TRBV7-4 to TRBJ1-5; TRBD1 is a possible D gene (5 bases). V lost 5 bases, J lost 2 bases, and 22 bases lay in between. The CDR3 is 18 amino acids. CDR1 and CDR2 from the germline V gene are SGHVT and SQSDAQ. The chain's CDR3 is CASSARLLGLTCNQPQHF. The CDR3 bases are TGTGCCAGCAGCGCTCGCTTGCTGGGACTCACCTGCAATCAGCCCCAGCATTTT.

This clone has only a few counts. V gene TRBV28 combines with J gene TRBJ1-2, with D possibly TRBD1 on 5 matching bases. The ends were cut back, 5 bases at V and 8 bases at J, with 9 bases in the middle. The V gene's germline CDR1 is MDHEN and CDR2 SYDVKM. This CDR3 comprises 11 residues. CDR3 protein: CASSLGHGYTF. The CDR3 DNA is TGTGCCAGCAGTCTGGGGCACGGCTACACCTTC.

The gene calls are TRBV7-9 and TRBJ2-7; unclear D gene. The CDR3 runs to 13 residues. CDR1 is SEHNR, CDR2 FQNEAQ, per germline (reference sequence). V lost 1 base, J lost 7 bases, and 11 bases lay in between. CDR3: CASSLENMEEQYF. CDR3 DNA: TGTGCCAGCAGCTTAGAAAATATGGAGGAGCAGTACTTC. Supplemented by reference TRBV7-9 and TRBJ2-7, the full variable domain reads DTGVSQNPRHKITKRGQNVTFRCDPISEHNRLYWYRQTLGQGPEFLTYFQNEAQLEKSRLLSDRFSAERPKGSFSTLEIQRTEQGDSAMYLCASSLENMEEQYFGPGTRLTVT.

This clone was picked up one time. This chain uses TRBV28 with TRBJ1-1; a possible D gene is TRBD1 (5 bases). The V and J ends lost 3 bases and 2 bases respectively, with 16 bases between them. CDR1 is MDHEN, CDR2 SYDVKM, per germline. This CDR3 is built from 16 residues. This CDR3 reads CASSLVGGRFNTEAFF. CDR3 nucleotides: TGTGCCAGCAGTTTGGTCGGGGGTCGGTTCAACACTGAAGCTTTCTTT.

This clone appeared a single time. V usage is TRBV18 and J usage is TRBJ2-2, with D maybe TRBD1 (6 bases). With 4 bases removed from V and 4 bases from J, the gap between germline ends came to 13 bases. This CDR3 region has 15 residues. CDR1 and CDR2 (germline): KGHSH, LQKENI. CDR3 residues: CASSLRQDSTGELFF. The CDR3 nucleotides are TGTGCCAGCTCACTTCGACAGGATAGCACCGGGGAGCTGTTTTTT.

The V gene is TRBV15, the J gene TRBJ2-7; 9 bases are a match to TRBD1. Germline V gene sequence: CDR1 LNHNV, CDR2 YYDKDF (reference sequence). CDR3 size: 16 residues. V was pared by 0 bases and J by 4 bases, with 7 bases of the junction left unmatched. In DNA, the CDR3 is TGTGCCACCAGCAGAGATCGAGTGGGACAGGGTTACGAGCAGTACTTC. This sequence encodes CATSRDRVGQGYEQYF.

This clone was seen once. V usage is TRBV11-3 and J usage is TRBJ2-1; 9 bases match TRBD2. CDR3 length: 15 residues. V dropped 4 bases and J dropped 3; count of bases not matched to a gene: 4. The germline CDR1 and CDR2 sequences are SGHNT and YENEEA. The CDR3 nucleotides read TGTGCCAGCAGCTCCAGCGGGGGGTTCTACAATGAGCAGTTCTTC. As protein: CASSSSGGFYNEQFF. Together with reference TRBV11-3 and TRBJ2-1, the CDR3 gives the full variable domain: EAGVVQSPRYKIIEKKQPVAFWCNPISGHNTLYWYLQNLGQGPELLIRYENEEAVDDSQLPKDRFSAERLKGVDSTLKIQPAELGDSAVYLCASSSSGGFYNEQFFGPGTRLTVL.

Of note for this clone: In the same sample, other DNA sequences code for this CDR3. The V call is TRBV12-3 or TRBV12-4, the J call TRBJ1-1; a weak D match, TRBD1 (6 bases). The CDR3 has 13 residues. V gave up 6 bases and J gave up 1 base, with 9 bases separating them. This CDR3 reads CASSRGGNTEAFF. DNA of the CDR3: TGTGCCAGCAGCCGAGGGGGGAACACTGAAGCTTTCTTT.

CDR3 nucleotide sequence: TGTGCCAGCAGCTTAGAGCGGGGGTACACCGGGGAGCTGTTTTTT. Residues: CASSLERGYTGELFF. This chain uses TRBV7-6 with TRBJ2-2, with 8 bases fitting TRBD2. Germline-derived CDR1 and CDR2 are SGHVS and FNYEAQ. V dropped 1 base and J dropped 3; count of bases not matched to a gene: 1. This CDR3 contains 15 residues. The entire variable domain, with the rest obtained from reference TRBV7-6 and TRBJ2-2, is as follows: GAGVSQSPRYKVTKRGQDVALRCDPISGHVSLYWYRQALGQGPEFLTYFNYEAQQDKSGLPNDRFSAERPEGSISTLTIQRTEQRDSAMYRCASSLERGYTGELFFGEGSRLTVL.

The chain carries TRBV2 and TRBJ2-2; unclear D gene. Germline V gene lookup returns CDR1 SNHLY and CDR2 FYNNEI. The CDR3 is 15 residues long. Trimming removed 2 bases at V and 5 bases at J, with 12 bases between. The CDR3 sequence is CASSEMVSKTGELFF. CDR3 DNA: TGTGCCAGCAGTGAAATGGTTAGCAAAACCGGGGAGCTGTTTTTT. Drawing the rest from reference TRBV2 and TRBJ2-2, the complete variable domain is EPEVTQTPSHQVTQMGQEVILRCVPISNHLYFYWYRQILGQKVEFLVSFYNNEISEKSEIFDDQFSVERPDGSNFTLKIRSTKLEDSAMYFCASSEMVSKTGELFFGEGSRLTVL.

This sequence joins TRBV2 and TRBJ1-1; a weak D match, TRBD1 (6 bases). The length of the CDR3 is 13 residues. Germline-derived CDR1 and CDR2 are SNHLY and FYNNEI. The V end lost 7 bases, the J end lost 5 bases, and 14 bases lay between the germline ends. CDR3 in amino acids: CASTQGPGTEAFF. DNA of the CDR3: TGTGCCAGCACCCAGGGGCCTGGGACTGAAGCTTTCTTT. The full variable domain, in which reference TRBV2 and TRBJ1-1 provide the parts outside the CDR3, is EPEVTQTPSHQVTQMGQEVILRCVPISNHLYFYWYRQILGQKVEFLVSFYNNEISEKSEIFDDQFSVERPDGSNFTLKIRSTKLEDSAMYFCASTQGPGTEAFFGQGTRLTVV.

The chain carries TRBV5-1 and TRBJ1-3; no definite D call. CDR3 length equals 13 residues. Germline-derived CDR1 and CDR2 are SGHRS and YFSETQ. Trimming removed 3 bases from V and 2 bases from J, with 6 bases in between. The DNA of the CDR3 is TGCGCCAGCAGCTGGAGCACTGGAAACACCATATATTTT. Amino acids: CASSWSTGNTIYF.

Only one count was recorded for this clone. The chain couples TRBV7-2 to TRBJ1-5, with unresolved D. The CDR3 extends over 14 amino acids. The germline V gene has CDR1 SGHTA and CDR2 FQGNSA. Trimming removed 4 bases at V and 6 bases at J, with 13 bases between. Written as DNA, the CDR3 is TGTGCCAGCAGCTCCACCCTCATTAGTCAGCCCCAGCATTTT. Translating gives CASSSTLISQPQHF.

This CDR3 is CASSTRLAGAPYNEQFF. DNA of the CDR3: TGTGCCAGCAGCACCCGACTAGCGGGGGCCCCCTACAATGAGCAGTTCTTC. The chain combines TRBV7-8 with TRBJ2-1, with TRBD2 matching 12 bases. Unmatched junction bases numbered 7, after V lost 5 bases and J lost 2 bases. Germline-derived CDR1 and CDR2 are SGHVS and FQNEAQ. The CDR3 runs to 17 residues.